This T cell receptor (beta chain) was sequenced for a study of cytomegalovirus exposure and HLA in healthy donors. Study information: Later, an analysis reported that the 95 to 150 validation repertoires had used the same platform as the roughly 680 first-cohort repertoires.

CDR3 length: 15 residues. CDR1 LNHDA and CDR2 SQIVND come from the germline V gene (reference sequence). V lost 3 bases, J lost 1 base, and 13 bases lay in between. Study findings and constraints: Specificity of a few CMV-associated chains for CMV antigens was verified in vitro. Generally TCR sequences proved uncommon, though certain public TCRs appeared in numerous donors.

To note about this clone: As yet, its antigen is unknown.

Libraries were prepared by immunoSEQ multiplex PCR; TCRdb keeps only in-frame clonotypes and omits some of them. The table includes a few hundred thousand clones, about nine tenths detected once. The receptor was derived from a woman aged 18-29 years in good health and CMV-seronegative. The sequencing sample was made of PBMCs. The genes are TRBV19 and TRBJ2-7, with D tentatively TRBD1 (6 bases). In DNA, the CDR3 is TGTGCCAGTAGTATTAAGGAGGACAGTTCCTACGAGCAGTACTTC. Protein product: CASSIKEDSSYEQYF.